A selection of T cell receptor beta chains follows, all from one sample in a study of CD8+ T cells in alopecia areata. Method: immunoSEQ multiplex PCR; TCRdb's copy keeps in-frame clones and lacks some. The repertoire holds some 150,000 clones, with 85% to 90% as singletons. The sample in question was CD8+ T cells sorted from blood, obtained at week 4, from a patient treated with tofacitinib. These receptors all come from a human donor with alopecia areata. CDR3s include the opening cysteine and the closing phenylalanine or tryptophan.

v_gene	j_gene	CDR3aa
TRBV7-9	TRBJ2-7	CASSSRQGNYEQYF
TRBV12-5	TRBJ2-5	CASGLKLAGPQETQYF
TRBV4-1	TRBJ2-3	CASSQSWTSGTDTQYF
TRBV7-2	TRBJ1-2	CASSLGGTMVHYGYTF
TRBV15	TRBJ2-3	CATGHSGRTYTDTQYF
TRBV12-5	TRBJ1-1	CASGGPENTEAFF
TRBV7-9	TRBJ2-7	CASSLGSYEQYF
TRBV6-5	TRBJ2-2	CASSYLLAGGTGELFF
TRBV14	TRBJ1-2	CASSLGPVTGYTF
TRBV7-2	TRBJ2-7	CASSLEPGPTYEQYF
TRBV4-1	TRBJ2-2	CASSRLAGGTGELFF
TRBV7-9	TRBJ1-1	CASSLLAENTEAFF
TRBV25-1	TRBJ2-7	CASGIGTEFYEQYF
TRBV7-6	TRBJ2-3	CASSLGGTDTQYF
TRBV11-2	TRBJ1-2	CASSLGATGLDYGYTF
TRBV27	TRBJ1-1	CASRSGDTEAFF
TRBV27	TRBJ1-5	CASSLGAGANEHF
TRBV5-1	TRBJ2-1	CASDVGTGYNEQFF
TRBV27	TRBJ1-5	CASSPAGNQPQHF
TRBV11-2	TRBJ2-3	CASTYRRRTTDTQYF
TRBV7-9	TRBJ2-6	CASSLFGPPAPGANVLTF
TRBV25-1	TRBJ2-7	CASRAASYEQYF
TRBV29-1	TRBJ2-3	CSVESDGTDTQYF
TRBV29-1	TRBJ2-7	CSVESGQPHEQYF